The present T cell receptor (beta chain) was sequenced within a study of T-cell memory formation after mild COVID-19 (dated by TCRdb to the early 2020s). A note on the overall study: Most TCR sequence clusters were specific to one of the two donors. T-cell clones expanding and contracting after mild COVID-19 in a couple of donors were tracked by longitudinal TCRalpha and TCRbeta repertoire sequencing. The cohort comprised two young, previously healthy adult volunteers, one female and one male.

The CDR3 contains 15 residues, cysteine and phenylalanine counted. Just the 45-base CDR3 DNA is kept, in frame starting at base 1. The junction shows trimming of 3 bases on V and 8 bases on J, and the gene matches do not reach 6 bases of it. The germline V gene encodes CDR1 SGHVS and CDR2 FQNEAQ. TCRdb lists the instrument as Illumina NovaSeq 6000. Using 5'RACE with constant-segment primers, TCRalpha and TCRbeta cDNA libraries were constructed, with sample barcodes and unique molecular identifiers added in the process. RNA was extracted from every sample with Trizol reagent. Libraries were amplified in two PCR steps, with a second sample barcode and Illumina TruSeq adapters added in the second step. Sequencing of the libraries was done on an Illumina NovaSeq, producing 2 x 150 bp paired-end reads. The original methods were these. The reads were demultiplexed and collapsed into UMI-guided consensus sequences using migec v1.2.7. With mixcr v2.1.11, UMI consensuses were aligned to TRA and TRB V and J templates and assembled into clonotypes. Expanded or contracted clonotypes were those called significant by both edgeR and NoisET, with noise models trained on biological replicates. For edgeR calls, a false discovery rate-adjusted p below 0.01 and a log2 fold-change threshold of 1 were applied. As an exploratory analysis of dynamics, max-normalized trajectories of the 1000 most abundant clonotypes were examined with PCA combined with hierarchical clustering. Each responding clone was given a CD4 or CD8 phenotype based on the CD4+ and CD8+ repertoires, which had been sequenced separately. The raw public data were reprocessed by TCRdb itself: fastp quality trimming at Q25, MiXCR clonotype calling, in-frame beta chains only. Merged by CDR3 protein, the rows form single entries marked with the most common genes and DNA. TCRdb's processing, not the authors', yielded these V and J calls. Here the sample has 130,000 to 150,000 distinct CDR3 sequences; 15% to 20% occur a single time. In total, the top ten clones hold around 2.4% of the sample.

PBMCs were isolated by Ficoll-Paque density gradient centrifugation. Study-wide conclusions, independent of this receptor: Contracting CD4+ clones were located mainly in the CM and EM memory subsets, whereas CD8+ clones were found to be enriched in EMRA. Some responding clones were detected in pre-infection memory, suggesting pre-existing cross-reactive memory T cells joined the SARS-CoV-2 response. From day 15 to 85, contracting clones showed balanced CD4/CD8 phenotypes, whereas a second wave of clones that expanded from day 15 to 37 leaned towards CD4+. SARS-CoV-2 specificity was not confirmed for the second-wave clones peaking on day 37. The study included only a couple of mild cases, and larger cohorts that include severe cases with pre-infection samples were judged to be necessary.

A note on this clonotype: Its antigen is unknown. One base away there is no much larger clone; base qualities are not given.

Sequencing was carried out using PBMCs or a T cell subset sorted from them (not recorded which). The sequence joins TRBV7-8 to TRBJ2-1; 11 middle bases align to TRBD2. The sequence was obtained from an adult woman who had mild COVID-19 (a few samples of this study predate the infection). The sample titles of this study are shuffled in the database, so cell type and time point are left out; the donor was told from shared clones. In nucleotide form, the sequence is TGTGCCAGCAGCTTCGTGTCTAGCGGGGGGCATGAGCAGTTCTTC. Translated, it reads CASSFVSSGGHEQFF.